These 5 T cell receptor beta chains originate from one sample sequenced in a study of brain T cells in children with intractable seizures. Time point in this sample: blood from clinic visit 5 months post-surgery; TSC patient then seizure free. Some clones are missing from TCRdb's copy, which holds only in-frame ones; the method was immunoSEQ multiplex PCR. The repertoire holds about 350,000 clones, with about 94% as singletons. Sequencing was performed on peripheral blood, taken more than 4 months after surgery. Receptor source: a boy younger than two with tuberous sclerosis and intractable seizures.

In the case of this clone: Other nucleotide sequences in the sample specify the same CDR3. The chain uses TRBV5-1 and TRBJ1-1, with no clear D. There are 11 residues in the CDR3. Trimming removed 0 bases at V and 4 bases at J, with 1 base between. CDR1 is SGHRS and CDR2 is YFSETQ in the germline V gene. This CDR3 reads CASSLGTEAFF. CDR3 coding DNA: TGCGCCAGCAGCTTGGGCACTGAAGCTTTCTTT. Together with reference TRBV5-1 and TRBJ1-1, the CDR3 gives the full variable domain: KAGVTQTPRYLIKTRGQQVTLSCSPISGHRSVSWYQQTPGQGLQFLFEYFSETQRNKGNFPGRFSGRQFSNSRSEMNVSTLELGDSALYLCASSLGTEAFFGQGTRLTVV.

The chain couples TRBV18 to TRBJ2-6; no clear D gene. The V and J ends lost 2 bases and 0 bases respectively, with 11 bases between them. CDR3 size: 17 residues. The germline V gene encodes CDR1 KGHSH and CDR2 LQKENI. Here the CDR3 DNA reads TGTGCCAGCTCACCATTCGGAGTGAACTCTGGGGCCAACGTCCTGACTTTC. It specifies CASSPFGVNSGANVLTF.

This clone has just a few counts. The gene calls are TRBV6-5 and TRBJ1-2; tentative D call: TRBD1 (6 bases). This CDR3 is 16 amino acids long. Germline CDR1 is MNHEY and CDR2 is SVGAGI. V dropped 0 bases and J dropped 6 bases, with 17 bases sitting between them. The CDR3 sequence is CASSYSGGQFGNGYTF. The CDR3 DNA sequence: TGTGCCAGCAGTTACTCGGGTGGACAGTTCGGCAATGGCTACACCTTC.

The chain employs TRBV30 and TRBJ2-7; D gene uncertain. Germline CDR1 and CDR2: GTSNPN and SVGIG (reference sequence). V was clipped by 4 bases and J by 6 bases, with 10 bases between them. The CDR3 covers 11 residues. The CDR3: CAWTRVGEQYF. CDR3 coding DNA: TGTGCCTGGACCAGAGTTGGCGAGCAGTACTTC.

The chain joins TRBV2 to TRBJ2-5; D possibly corresponds to TRBD2 (6 bases). The V and J ends lost 3 bases and 2 bases respectively, with 16 bases between them. CDR1 SNHLY and CDR2 FYNNEI come from the germline V gene. The CDR3 consists of 16 residues. The CDR3 protein is CASSDRLAPIQETQYF. For the CDR3, the DNA is TGTGCCAGCAGTGACCGCCTAGCGCCCATACAAGAGACCCAGTACTTC.